This TCR beta chain was obtained from a study of blood T cell repertoires in COVID-19. Overall study: Samples came from the United States, Italy and Spain, spanning acute and convalescent COVID-19. In each case, the material was cDNA or gDNA derived from T cells, B-cell-depleted T cells, or PBMCs.

Study processing details: Amplified reference gene primers provided the basis for estimating nucleated cell counts. The protocol was immunoSEQ multiplex PCR, while the TCRdb copy is restricted to in-frame clones and leaves out a portion. D and trimming were read from the DNA, whereas the V and J calls and clone size are those reported in that table. This table holds approximately 210,000 clones, approximately 82% found once. CDR3 length equals 11 residues. Germline V lookup: CDR1 DFQATT, CDR2 SNEGSKA (reference sequence). V dropped 2 bases and J dropped 4 bases, with 6 bases sitting between them. Material: peripheral blood. The chain joins TRBV20-1 to TRBJ2-7; D is uncertain. The clonotype was recovered from a woman aged 40 to 50 with acute or convalescent COVID-19. The CDR3 region is CSARLIYEQYF. CDR3 in DNA: TGCAGTGCTAGACTTATATACGAGCAGTACTTC.